Sequencing of this TCR beta chain was carried out in a study of blood T cell repertoires in COVID-19. This clone was detected only a few times. Per the study methods: Reference gene primer amplification gave nucleated cell count estimates. The protocol was immunoSEQ multiplex PCR, while the TCRdb copy is restricted to in-frame clones and leaves out a portion. D and trimming come from the DNA, and the V and J calls and clone size come from that table. The sample consists of 200,000 to 300,000 clones, 83% of them appearing once. CDR1 SGHRS and CDR2 YFSETQ come from the germline V gene. There are 15 residues in the CDR3. V shed 3 bases, J shed 4 bases, and the junction held 7 bases outside the gene matches.

What was sequenced was peripheral blood. The rearrangement uses TRBV5-1 and TRBJ2-3, with TRBD2 matching 8 bases. This receptor was identified in a human donor in a cohort sampled during active COVID-19. CDR3 residues: CASSSGNGRADTQYF. In DNA form, the CDR3 reads TGCGCCAGCAGCTCGGGGAACGGGAGGGCAGATACGCAGTATTTT.